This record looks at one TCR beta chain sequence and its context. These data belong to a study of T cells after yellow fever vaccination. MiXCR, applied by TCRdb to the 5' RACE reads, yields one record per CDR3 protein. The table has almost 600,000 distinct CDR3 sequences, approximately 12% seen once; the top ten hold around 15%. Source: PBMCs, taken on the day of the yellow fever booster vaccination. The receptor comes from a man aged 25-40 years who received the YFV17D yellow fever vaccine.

DNA for the CDR3: TGTGCCAGCAGACTCCAAGTGGGGTTCGACAATGAGCAGTTCTTC. Residues: CASRLQVGFDNEQFF. The chain joins TRBV27 to TRBJ2-1; D remains ambiguous. The CDR3 is made up of 15 amino acids. Germline V CDR1 and CDR2: MNHEY, SMNVEV (reference sequence). V was shortened by 6 bases and J by 5 bases, with 17 bases between the two germline ends.